These 22 T cell receptor beta chains were all obtained from the same sample, sequenced in a study of cytomegalovirus exposure and HLA in healthy donors. In the PCR, 60 Vbeta and 13 Jbeta primers were used. Clones were sequenced by immunoSEQ multiplex PCR, and TCRdb holds only the in-frame ones, with some missing. The sample contains roughly 150,000 clones, roughly 82% of which appear only once. Sequenced sample: PBMCs. The source of these receptors is a woman aged 50 to 65 in good health and CMV-seropositive.

This sequence joins TRBV27 and TRBJ2-1; TRBD1 aligns across 8 bases. The V gene's germline CDR1 is MNHEY and CDR2 SMNVEV (reference sequence). The CDR3 has 12 residues. The V and J ends lost 6 bases and 8 bases, in that order; junction bases with no gene match: 3. The DNA for the CDR3 is TGTGCCAGCAGCAAGACAGGGGATGAGCAGTTCTTC. Translated, it gives CASSKTGDEQFF.

The rearrangement joins TRBV6-1 to TRBJ1-6; possible D gene TRBD1, 6 bases. Germline loops: CDR1 MNHNS, CDR2 SASEGT. CDR3 length: 15 residues. The V end lost 4 bases, the J end lost 9 bases, and 16 bases lay between the germline ends. The CDR3: CASSVNHGTSSPLHF. CDR3 nucleotide sequence: TGTGCCAGCAGTGTGAACCACGGGACATCTTCACCCCTCCACTTT.

V usage is TRBV6-6 and J usage is TRBJ2-2; D uncertain. Per germline, CDR1 MNHNY and CDR2 SVGAGI (reference sequence). The CDR3 is made up of 13 amino acids. V dropped 1 base and J dropped 7 bases, with 7 bases sitting between them. The CDR3 reads CASSYYGGGELFF. The CDR3 DNA is TGTGCCAGCAGTTACTACGGCGGCGGGGAGCTGTTTTTT.

The chain recombines TRBV19 with TRBJ1-2; D gene unclear. Germline V lookup: CDR1 LNHDA, CDR2 SQIVND (reference sequence). The V gene lost 4 bases and the J gene lost 0 bases, with 9 bases spanning the gap. This CDR3 comprises 14 residues. The CDR3 region has the DNA TGTGCCAGTAGTAACCCAACAGCTAACTATGGCTACACCTTC. Residues: CASSNPTANYGYTF.

This clone has just a few counts. The chain combines TRBV6-1 with TRBJ1-1; TRBD1 aligns across 7 bases. The junction had 9 bases not matched to a gene; V was cut back by 7 bases and J by 1 base. Germline CDR1 is MNHNS and CDR2 is SASEGT. This CDR3 region has 15 residues. The CDR3 sequence: CASKWAGTENTEAFF. CDR3 nucleotides: TGTGCCAGCAAATGGGCCGGGACAGAGAACACTGAAGCTTTCTTT.

The CDR3 region has the DNA TGCGCCAGCAGGGGGGGGGAGTCGTACAATGAGCAGTTCTTC. Translation gives CASRGGESYNEQFF. The V call is TRBV5-1, the J call TRBJ2-1; 7 bases agree with TRBD2. V was clipped by 5 bases and J by 4 bases; unmatched bases: 6. The CDR3 covers 14 residues. CDR1 SGHRS and CDR2 YFSETQ come from the germline V gene.

This clone has only a few counts. Written as DNA, the CDR3 is TGTGCCAGCAGCCAAGAACTAGCGGGGGAGCGCCGGGCGACCCAGTACTTC. Translating gives CASSQELAGERRATQYF. The chain uses TRBV4-2 and TRBJ2-5, with 11 bases lining up with TRBD2. The CDR3 has 17 amino acids. Trimming cost V 0 bases and J 7 bases; bases outside gene matches: 10. Germline V gene sequence: CDR1 LGHNA, CDR2 YNFKEQ.

The chain has TRBV6-1 and TRBJ1-4, with D tentatively TRBD1 (5 bases). V dropped 0 bases and J dropped 8 bases, with 13 bases sitting between them. The length of the CDR3 is 15 residues. Per the germline V gene, CDR1 is MNHNS and CDR2 is SASEGT. Here the CDR3 DNA reads TGTGCCAGCAGTGAAGCAAAGGGAAGGGGAGAAAAACTGTTTTTT. This translates into CASSEAKGRGEKLFF.

J is TRBJ2-7 and V is TRBV29-1, with D possibly TRBD1 on 6 matching bases. This CDR3 is 11 amino acids long. V dropped 7 bases and J dropped 1 base, with 8 bases sitting between them. In germline, CDR1 is SQVTM, CDR2 ANQGSEA. CDR3 in amino acids: CSAQGSYEQYF. The CDR3, as DNA: TGCAGCGCACAGGGATCCTACGAGCAGTACTTC.

This clone was counted once. This rearrangement joins TRBV5-1 to TRBJ1-2; D perhaps matches TRBD1 (6 bases). In germline, CDR1 is SGHRS, CDR2 YFSETQ. V was pared by 5 bases and J by 4 bases, with 15 bases between. This CDR3 comprises 14 residues. For the CDR3, the DNA is TGCGCCAGCAGGGCGCCAGGGGAAGCCTATGGCTACACCTTC. Protein: CASRAPGEAYGYTF.

This clone was counted only a few times. The chain recombines TRBV6-6 with TRBJ1-2, with D possibly matching TRBD1 (6 bases). There are 16 residues in the CDR3. V lost 7 bases and J 5 bases, leaving 23 bases between the germline ends. Germline CDR1 and CDR2: MNHNY and SVGAGI (reference sequence). The chain's CDR3 is CASIQLSGGKRYGYTF. The CDR3 region has the DNA TGTGCCAGCATCCAACTTTCGGGGGGCAAACGGTATGGCTACACCTTC.

In nucleotides, the CDR3 is TGTGCCAGCAGCGCAGCCCCCGTGGGGGGCTATGGCTACACCTTC. Translation gives CASSAAPVGGYGYTF. The chain couples TRBV9 to TRBJ1-2; a weak D match, TRBD1 (5 bases). Germline CDR1 reads SGDLS; CDR2 reads YYNGEE. The CDR3 has 15 amino acids. V gave up 3 bases and J gave up 4 bases, with 16 bases separating them.

The chain carries TRBV4-2 and TRBJ1-5; 10 bases agree with TRBD1. J was trimmed by 6 bases and V by 0 bases; bases with no gene match: 14. CDR1 is LGHNA and CDR2 is YNFKEQ in the germline V gene. CDR3 length: 19 residues. In DNA, the CDR3 is TGTGCCAGCAGCCAAGAACCCGGGGGGACAGGGGTACCGGGTCAGCCCCAGCATTTT. Translation gives CASSQEPGGTGVPGQPQHF.

The rearrangement joins TRBV2 to TRBJ1-1, with 7 bases identical to TRBD1. Per the germline V gene, CDR1 is SNHLY and CDR2 is FYNNEI. This CDR3 spans 15 amino acids. V shed 2 bases and J 0 bases; nucleotides not matched to a gene: 3. For the CDR3, the DNA is TGTGCCAGCAGTGAACTGGACAGGTTGAACACTGAAGCTTTCTTT. This codes for CASSELDRLNTEAFF.

The rearrangement uses TRBV2 and TRBJ1-6; 7 bases fit TRBD1. Per the germline V gene, CDR1 is SNHLY and CDR2 is FYNNEI. The V gene end was trimmed by 6 bases and the J gene end by 8 bases; junction bases not matched to a gene: 4. The CDR3 extends over 13 amino acids. CDR3 sequence reads: CASRYTGDSPLHF. The CDR3 coding sequence is TGTGCCAGCAGGTACACAGGGGATTCACCCCTCCACTTT.

This clone has more than one count but fewer than ten. The genes are TRBV16 and TRBJ2-7; possibly TRBD1 for D (7 bases). The V gene's germline CDR1 is KGHSY and CDR2 FQNENV. The CDR3 has 15 residues. V was pared by 5 bases and J by 1 base, with 15 bases between. The CDR3 region has the DNA TGTGCCAGCAGCTCCGACAGGGAGGCTTCCTACGAGCAGTACTTC. Its translation: CASSSDREASYEQYF.

This clone has a handful of counts. Other DNA variants within this sample encode the same CDR3. The J gene is TRBJ2-5, the V gene TRBV18, with D possibly matching TRBD2 (5 bases). V shed 6 bases and J shed 2 bases, with 10 bases lying between them. Germline values: CDR1 KGHSH, CDR2 LQKENI. The CDR3 is made up of 13 amino acids. The CDR3, as DNA: TGTGCCAGCTCCCCGGGCGGGCAAGAGACCCAGTACTTC. Protein product: CASSPGGQETQYF.

V gene TRBV6-5 combines with J gene TRBJ2-5; 9 bases are shared with TRBD1. With the DNA end fitting TRBJ2-7 better, the J assignment may be wrong. The CDR3 loop spans 14 amino acids. Looked up from germline, CDR1 is MNHEY and CDR2 is SVGAGI. In DNA, the CDR3 is TGTGCCAGCAGTTACAGGGACAGGGACTGCGAGCAGTACTTC. Its translation is CASSYRDRDCEQYF.

The chain is built from TRBV6-5 and TRBJ2-1; the match to TRBD2 covers 11 bases. The CDR3 spans 15 residues. Germline V gene sequence: CDR1 MNHEY, CDR2 SVGAGI. With 5 bases clipped from V and 8 bases from J, the junction kept 8 bases outside the gene matches. The CDR3 reads CASSVLAGGGHEQFF. CDR3 nucleotide sequence: TGTGCCAGCAGTGTCCTAGCGGGGGGTGGTCATGAGCAGTTCTTC.

The chain carries TRBV29-1 and TRBJ2-1; 9 nucleotides align to TRBD1. Trimming removed 5 bases from V and 4 bases from J; junction bases left unmatched: 6. Germline values: CDR1 SQVTM, CDR2 ANQGSEA. The CDR3 is 14 amino acids. CDR3 region: CSVRGQGMYNEQFF. CDR3 nucleotides: TGCAGCGTTCGGGGACAGGGAATGTACAATGAGCAGTTCTTC.

This chain uses TRBV19 with TRBJ1-6; no definite D call. The CDR3 consists of 12 residues. V was cut by 3 bases and J by 7 bases, with 4 bases left in between. Germline CDR1 LNHDA, CDR2 SQIVND (reference sequence). CDR3 sequence: CASSIENSPLHF. DNA for the CDR3: TGTGCCAGTAGTATTGAGAATTCACCCCTCCACTTT.

For the CDR3, the DNA is TGTGCCAGTAGTTTAGGCAGAACCTATGGCTACACCTTC. This codes for CASSLGRTYGYTF. This chain connects TRBV19 to TRBJ1-2; no definite D call. Germline V gives CDR1 LNHDA, CDR2 SQIVND (reference sequence). Deletions cut 5 bases from V and 4 bases from J, with 11 bases between. CDR3 length: 13 residues.